One sample yielded the 19 T cell receptor beta chains listed below, sequenced in a study of blood T cell repertoires in COVID-19. Data came from immunoSEQ multiplex PCR; TCRdb stores just in-frame clones and leaves some out. The table records around 61,000 clones, 89% of them present only once. Source material: peripheral blood. These receptors came from a man aged 55-75 years with acute or convalescent COVID-19.

The gene calls are TRBV15 and TRBJ1-4; perhaps TRBD1 as D (6 bases). V lost 1 base and J 5 bases, leaving 14 bases between the germline ends. Germline V gene lookup returns CDR1 LNHNV and CDR2 YYDKDF (reference sequence). The CDR3 runs to 16 residues. DNA for the CDR3: TGTGCCACCAGCAGAGGCTCCGAGGGGACAAATGAAAAACTGTTTTTT. Its protein is CATSRGSEGTNEKLFF.

The chain links TRBV29-1 to TRBJ1-5; TRBD1 aligns across 8 bases. This CDR3 has 14 residues. Trimming took 4 bases from V and 3 from J; bases not matched to a gene: 5. Germline V lookup: CDR1 SQVTM, CDR2 ANQGSEA. CDR3 amino acids: CSVAGGSNNQPQHF. The CDR3 DNA sequence: TGCAGCGTTGCAGGGGGCTCTAACAATCAGCCCCAGCATTTT.

The chain has TRBV24-1 and TRBJ1-5; 7 nucleotides line up with TRBD1. CDR3 length equals 16 residues. Germline V gene data show CDR1 as KGHDR and CDR2 as SFDVKD. After removal of 4 bases from V and 7 bases from J, the junction contained 12 bases not matched to a gene. The CDR3 sequence: CATSELGPGGHQPQHF. CDR3 coding DNA: TGTGCCACCAGTGAACTCGGGCCAGGGGGTCACCAGCCCCAGCATTTT.

V is TRBV13 and J is TRBJ1-6; TRBD1 matches 10 bases. The CDR3 extends over 14 amino acids. Trimming cost V 4 bases and J 9 bases; bases outside gene matches: 3. The germline V gene has CDR1 PRHDT and CDR2 FYEKMQ (reference sequence). CDR3 residues: CASSSRDRGSPLHF. In DNA form, the CDR3 reads TGTGCCAGCAGCTCCCGGGACAGGGGTTCACCCCTCCACTTT.

The V gene is TRBV3-1 (or the pseudogene TRBV3-2), the J gene TRBJ1-5, with 10 bases that match TRBD1. Germline loops: CDR1 LGHDT, CDR2 YNNKEL (reference sequence). Germline trimming cut 1 base from V and 6 bases from J; bases unmatched to any gene: 3. The CDR3 contains 15 residues. In nucleotides, the CDR3 is TGTGCCAGCAGCCAAGGACAGGGGGCGGTTCAGCCCCAGCATTTT. It specifies CASSQGQGAVQPQHF.

As regards this clone: Sequence at one end of the junction differs from germline and may be a read error. This chain uses TRBV6-5 with TRBJ2-3; 8 bases are shared with TRBD1. Germline loops: CDR1 MNHEY, CDR2 SVGAGI. The CDR3 extends over 11 amino acids. CDR3: CASADREYGNF. CDR3 nucleotide sequence: TGTGCCAGCGCGGACAGGGAATACGGGAATTTT.

The rearrangement joins TRBV3-1 (or the pseudogene TRBV3-2) to TRBJ2-1; D remains ambiguous. Trimming took off 1 base at V and 7 bases at J, with 8 bases between the two ends. Germline CDR1 is LGHDT and CDR2 is YNNKEL (reference sequence). The CDR3 has 13 amino acids. This CDR3 reads CASSQGWQNEQFF. The CDR3 region has the DNA TGTGCCAGCAGCCAAGGATGGCAGAATGAGCAGTTCTTC.

V is TRBV5-4 and J is TRBJ2-5, with 7 bases aligning to TRBD1. This CDR3 is 13 amino acids long. In germline, CDR1 is SGHNT, CDR2 YYREEE (reference sequence). Trimming cost V 4 bases and J 2 bases; bases outside gene matches: 2. CDR3 sequence: CASSRDRQETQYF. DNA of the CDR3: TGTGCCAGCAGCCGGGACAGACAAGAGACCCAGTACTTC.

This clone was found once. The chain uses TRBV27 and TRBJ1-2; 10 bases map to TRBD1. Germline V gene sequence: CDR1 MNHEY, CDR2 SMNVEV (reference sequence). This CDR3 comprises 15 residues. With 3 bases clipped from V and 4 bases from J, the junction kept 5 bases outside the gene matches. The CDR3 protein is CASSFSGQGIYGYTF. CDR3 coding DNA: TGTGCCAGCAGTTTTTCGGGACAGGGGATCTATGGCTACACCTTC.

The chain employs TRBV2 and TRBJ2-7; no definite D call. Germline V gives CDR1 SNHLY, CDR2 FYNNEI. Trimming shortened V by 6 bases and J by 6 bases, and 15 bases separated the two germline ends. This CDR3 spans 13 amino acids. The CDR3 DNA sequence: TGTGCCAGCAGCCCCGGGTCCTACACCGAGCAGTACTTC. The encoded protein is CASSPGSYTEQYF.

The chain uses TRBV5-1 and TRBJ2-5; 12 bases are a match to TRBD2. CDR1 and CDR2 (germline): SGHRS, YFSETQ. With 5 bases clipped from V and 5 bases from J, the junction kept 16 bases outside the gene matches. The CDR3 covers 18 residues. CDR3 DNA: TGCGCCAGCAGTCGCCTAGCGGGGGGGTGGACCTCCGGGGAGACCCAGTACTTC. This translates into CASSRLAGGWTSGETQYF.

This clone has a handful of counts. The rearrangement links TRBV3-1 (or the pseudogene TRBV3-2) to TRBJ2-5; D is perhaps TRBD1 (6 bases). The germline CDR1 and CDR2 sequences are LGHDT and YNNKEL (reference sequence). Trimming left V 7 bases short and J 1 base short, with 10 bases between. The CDR3 runs 13 residues. The CDR3 nucleotides are TGTGCCAGCACGCGGACAGTCCAAGAGACCCAGTACTTC. Its translation is CASTRTVQETQYF.

This clone is classed as medium-sized (0.01 to 0.1%). The chain has TRBV5-5 and TRBJ1-6; D is unclear. The CDR3 is 13 residues long. V lost 0 bases and J 7 bases, leaving 5 bases between the germline ends. The germline CDR1 and CDR2 sequences are SGHKS and YYEKEE (reference sequence). The CDR3 DNA reads TGTGCCAGCAGCTTGGAAACAAATTCACCCCTCCACTTT. Protein product: CASSLETNSPLHF.

CDR3: CASSFSSNEQFF. DNA of the CDR3: TGCGCCAGCAGCTTTAGTAGCAATGAGCAGTTCTTC. The V and J genes are TRBV5-1 and TRBJ2-1, with D unclear. Germline CDR1 SGHRS, CDR2 YFSETQ. The CDR3 covers 12 residues. V dropped 2 bases and J dropped 6 bases, with 6 bases sitting between them.

The J gene is TRBJ1-4, the V gene TRBV7-9; TRBD1 is a possible D gene (5 bases). V was pared by 5 bases and J by 8 bases, with 15 bases between. This CDR3 has 14 amino acids. The germline V gene encodes CDR1 SEHNR and CDR2 FQNEAQ (reference sequence). The CDR3 nucleotides read TGTGCCAGCAGCCCCGGGGGTGCGGGGGAAAAACTGTTTTTT. This encodes CASSPGGAGEKLFF.

The rearrangement joins TRBV27 to TRBJ2-2; TRBD1 aligns across 9 bases. J gave up 7 bases and V 4 bases, and 7 bases lay outside the gene matches. CDR3 size: 15 residues. In germline, CDR1 is MNHEY, CDR2 SMNVEV (reference sequence). CDR3 sequence reads: CASSSGTGSLGELFF. Here the CDR3 DNA reads TGTGCCAGCAGTTCCGGGACAGGGTCTCTCGGGGAGCTGTTTTTT.

The rearrangement links TRBV7-8 to TRBJ2-7; 10 bases are shared with TRBD1. The germline gives CDR1 SGHVS, CDR2 FQNEAQ. V shed 5 bases and J 7 bases; nucleotides not matched to a gene: 11. The CDR3 is made up of 15 amino acids. The chain's CDR3 is CASSPPDRGRGEQYF. CDR3 coding DNA: TGTGCCAGCAGCCCCCCAGACAGGGGGCGCGGGGAGCAGTACTTC.

The chain employs TRBV24-1 and TRBJ1-2; 9 positions match TRBD1. V lost 4 bases to trimming and J lost 7 bases; unmatched junction nucleotides: 12. In germline, CDR1 is KGHDR, CDR2 SFDVKD. The CDR3 has 16 residues. CDR3 residues: CATSEPGTGMEGGYTF. CDR3 nucleotides: TGTGCCACCAGTGAGCCCGGGACAGGGATGGAAGGTGGCTACACCTTC.

This chain joins TRBV2 and TRBJ1-3; D call uncertain. Germline V gene sequence: CDR1 SNHLY, CDR2 FYNNEI. V gave up 4 bases and J gave up 6 bases, with 22 bases separating them. The CDR3 sequence is 17 residues long. This CDR3 reads CASSVPLKTEYENTIYF. CDR3 nucleotide sequence: TGTGCCAGCAGTGTGCCATTAAAGACGGAGTACGAAAACACCATATATTTT.